This T cell receptor (beta chain) was captured in a study of T-cell reconstitution after alpha-beta-depleted transplantation in children. This CDR3 comprises 16 residues. In germline, CDR1 is SGHKS, CDR2 YYEKEE (reference sequence). V dropped 3 bases and J dropped 1 base, with 16 bases sitting between them. Preparation of the TCRbeta library was carried out with unique molecular identifiers. TCRdb reprocessed the PCR reads via MiXCR and lists one record per CDR3 protein. The table includes some 600,000 distinct CDR3 sequences, 10% to 15% detected once. The J gene is TRBJ2-5, the V gene TRBV5-5, with D unresolved. The sequencing used PBMCs, mostly from graft donor cells, collected 360 days after TCRalphabeta/CD19-depleted stem cell transplant. This clonotype was sampled from a male patient under 18 who had a stem cell transplant for acute myeloid leukemia, so the T cells may come from the graft donor. This CDR3 reads CASSYGSLPIQETQYF. The DNA of the CDR3 is TGTGCCAGCAGCTATGGGTCCTTACCAATCCAAGAGACCCAGTACTTC.